This T cell receptor beta chain is drawn from a study of beta chain features in type 1 diabetes. Study context: Healthy donors, compared against patients, showed similar age, gender and cell yields.

Study results and limitations: Compared to healthy donors, patients appeared to have naive, central memory and Treg TCRB repertoires that were more alike. A cDNA-based sequencing approach could over-represent cells with high TCR expression.

Investigators reverse transcribed all isolated RNA, so they sequenced expressed TCRB transcripts. The repertoire was sequenced with immunoSEQ multiplex PCR; TCRdb's copy has only in-frame clones and lacks some. The repertoire holds hundreds of thousands of clones, 30% seen once, with 0.05% to 0.065% in the top ten. Of note for this clone: Its target is unknown.

Sequencing was performed on naive CD4+ T cells from blood. The sequence came from a young man in good health.

In DNA, the CDR3 is TGTGCCAGTATTAAGGACGGATCCTACGAGCAGTACTTC. The encoded protein is CASIKDGSYEQYF. V usage is TRBV19 and J usage is TRBJ2-7; D gene unclear. The CDR3 is made up of 13 amino acids. Germline-derived CDR1 and CDR2 are LNHDA and SQIVND (reference sequence). The V and J ends lost 7 bases and 1 base respectively, with 11 bases between them.